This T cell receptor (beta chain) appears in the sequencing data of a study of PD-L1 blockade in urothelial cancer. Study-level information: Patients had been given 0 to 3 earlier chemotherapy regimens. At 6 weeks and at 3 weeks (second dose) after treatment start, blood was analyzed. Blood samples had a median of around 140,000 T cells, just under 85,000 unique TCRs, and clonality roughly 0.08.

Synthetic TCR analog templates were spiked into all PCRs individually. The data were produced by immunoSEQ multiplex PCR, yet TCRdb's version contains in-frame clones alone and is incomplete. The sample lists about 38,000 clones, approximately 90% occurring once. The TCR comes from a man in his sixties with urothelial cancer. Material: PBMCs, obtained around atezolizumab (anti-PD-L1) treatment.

CDR3 loop: CASSQEGRVKNIQYF. CDR3 bases: TGTGCCAGCAGCCAAGAAGGCAGGGTTAAAAACATTCAGTACTTC. The chain couples TRBV14 to TRBJ2-4; D may be TRBD1 (5 bases). This CDR3 is 15 amino acids long. V lost 0 bases and J lost 4, with 10 bases in between. CDR1 is SGHDN and CDR2 is FVKESK in the germline V gene.